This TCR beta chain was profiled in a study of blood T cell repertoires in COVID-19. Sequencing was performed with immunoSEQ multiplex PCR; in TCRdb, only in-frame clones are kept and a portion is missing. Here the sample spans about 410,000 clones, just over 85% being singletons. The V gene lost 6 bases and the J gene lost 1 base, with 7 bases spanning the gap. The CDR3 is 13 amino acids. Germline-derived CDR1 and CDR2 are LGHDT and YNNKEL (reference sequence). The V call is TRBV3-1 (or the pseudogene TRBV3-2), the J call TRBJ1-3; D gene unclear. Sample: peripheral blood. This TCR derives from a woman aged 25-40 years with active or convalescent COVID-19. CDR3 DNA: TGTGCCAGCAGGCAGAATTCTGGAAACACCATATATTTT. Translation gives CASRQNSGNTIYF.